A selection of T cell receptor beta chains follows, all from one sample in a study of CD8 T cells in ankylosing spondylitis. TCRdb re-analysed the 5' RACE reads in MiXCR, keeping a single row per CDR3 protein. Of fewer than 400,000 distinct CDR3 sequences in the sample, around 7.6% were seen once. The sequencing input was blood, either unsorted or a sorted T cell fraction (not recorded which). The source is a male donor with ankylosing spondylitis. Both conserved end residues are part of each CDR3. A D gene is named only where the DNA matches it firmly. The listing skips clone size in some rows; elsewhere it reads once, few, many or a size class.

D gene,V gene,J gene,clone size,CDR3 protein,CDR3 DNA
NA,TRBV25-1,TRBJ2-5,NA,CASSEFPETQYF,TGTGCCAGCAGTGAATTCCCAGAGACCCAGTACTTC
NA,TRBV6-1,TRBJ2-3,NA,CASSEDPHGADTQYF,TGTGCCAGCAGTGAAGACCCCCACGGCGCAGATACGCAGTATTTT
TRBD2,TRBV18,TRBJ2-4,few,CASSPIGLATIQYF,TGTGCCAGCTCACCTATCGGACTAGCTACCATTCAGTACTTC
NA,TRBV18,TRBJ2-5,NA,CASSPPIGETQYF,TGTGCCAGCTCACCACCGATAGGCGAGACCCAGTACTTC
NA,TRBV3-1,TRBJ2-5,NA,CASSQGAHRQRETQYF,TGTGCCAGCAGCCAAGGAGCTCACAGGCAACGGGAGACCCAGTACTTC
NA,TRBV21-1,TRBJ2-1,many,CASIRGGRSIYNEQFF,TGTGCCAGCATCAGAGGGGGCCGTTCCATATACAATGAGCAGTTCTTC
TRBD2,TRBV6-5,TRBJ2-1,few,CASSYSPSGSWNEQFF,TGTGCCAGCAGTTACTCGCCTAGCGGGAGTTGGAATGAGCAGTTCTTC
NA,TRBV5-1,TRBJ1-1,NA,CASSLAGAFNTEAFF,TGCGCCAGCAGCTTGGCCGGGGCGTTTAACACTGAAGCTTTCTTT
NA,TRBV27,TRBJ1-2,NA,CAGSLLQGRHGYTF,TGTGCCGGCAGCTTGTTACAGGGTCGGCATGGCTACACCTTC
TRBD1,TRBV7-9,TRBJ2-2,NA,CASRLDRANTGELFF,TGTGCCAGCAGACTTGACAGGGCTAACACCGGGGAGCTGTTTTTT
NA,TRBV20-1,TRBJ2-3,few,CSASIERYTDTQYF,TGCAGTGCTAGTATAGAGCGGTACACAGATACGCAGTATTTT